Sequencing of this T cell receptor (beta chain) was carried out in a study of a mutant IDH1 vaccine in newly diagnosed glioma. As for time point: week 35, safety follow-up. Topical imiquimod was applied with each vaccine dose, which held 300 ug of mutant IDH1 20-mer peptide. The repertoire was sequenced with immunoSEQ multiplex PCR; TCRdb's copy has only in-frame clones and lacks some. The repertoire has 70,000 or so clones, around 87% of them found once; the top ten carry about 2%. Germline CDR1 and CDR2: SGDLS and YYNGEE. The CDR3 length is 14 residues. J lost 3 bases, V lost 6 bases, and 8 bases had no gene match. A word on this clone: What it binds is not known.

The sequence was collected from a man aged 25-45 years with glioma. V is TRBV9 and J is TRBJ1-2, with 7 nucleotides matching TRBD1. Sequenced material: PBMCs, taken from a glioma patient whose treatment included an IDH1 peptide vaccine. CDR3 coding DNA: TGTGCCAGCACCCAGGGGGGGGGCGACTATGGCTACACCTTC. Translating gives CASTQGGGDYGYTF. Together with reference TRBV9 and TRBJ1-2, the CDR3 gives the full variable domain: DSGVTQTPKHLITATGQRVTLRCSPRSGDLSVYWYQQSLDQGLQFLIQYYNGEERAKGNILERFSAQQFPDLHSELNLSSLELGDSALYFCASTQGGGDYGYTFGSGTRLTVV.